Each of the 16 T cell receptor beta chains below was sequenced from the same sample in a study of blood T cell repertoires in COVID-19 (dated by TCRdb to 2020 to 2021). The protocol used for the library was the immunoSEQ multiplex PCR assay. In its TCRdb copy, this immuneACCESS table keeps in-frame sequences only and misses some clones. Where compared with another copy, unresolved V genes explain less than half of these, and the others have no known cause. Counted in this sample were hundreds of thousands of clones; roughly 85% of them appeared once. About 3.6% of the sample rests with the top ten. Sequenced material: peripheral blood. The receptors stem from a woman under 30 with acute or convalescent COVID-19.

The chain joins TRBV6-1 to TRBJ1-4; weak D call: TRBD1 (5 bases). Trimming took off 0 bases at V and 8 bases at J, with 16 bases between the two ends. Germline CDR1 is MNHNS and CDR2 is SASEGT. The CDR3 totals 16 residues. CDR3: CASSEAFQGRGEKLFF. DNA of the CDR3: TGTGCCAGCAGTGAAGCGTTCCAGGGTCGTGGGGAAAAACTGTTTTTT.

The sample holds one count of this clone. The V call is TRBV2, the J call TRBJ2-5; TRBD2 agrees at 14 bases. This CDR3 contains 16 residues. V gave up 4 bases and J gave up 4 bases; unmatched junction bases: 5. Germline V gene data show CDR1 as SNHLY and CDR2 as FYNNEI. The CDR3 sequence is CASSGPGLAGGETQYF. In DNA form, the CDR3 reads TGTGCCAGCAGTGGGCCCGGACTAGCGGGGGGAGAGACCCAGTACTTC.

This clone was seen ten or more times. The V call is TRBV19, the J call TRBJ2-2, with 10 positions matching TRBD1. J was trimmed by 5 bases and V by 8 bases; bases with no gene match: 5. CDR1 is LNHDA and CDR2 is SQIVND in the germline V gene (reference sequence). The CDR3 covers 14 residues. In DNA, the CDR3 is TGTGCCAGTCGGACAGGGGGTAGTACCGGGGAGCTGTTTTTT. Translation gives CASRTGGSTGELFF.

The genes are TRBV4-2 and TRBJ2-1; TRBD2 matches 13 bases. From germline, CDR1 is LGHNA and CDR2 YNFKEQ. The CDR3 totals 21 residues. V lost 0 bases, J lost 7 bases, and 18 bases stayed unmatched. CDR3 DNA sequence: TGTGCCAGCAGCCAAGAAAGCCTTTTTACTAGCGGGGGGGCCGGGGTGAATGAGCAGTTCTTC. It encodes CASSQESLFTSGGAGVNEQFF.

The chain carries TRBV7-6 and TRBJ2-3; a possible D gene is TRBD2 (7 bases). Germline CDR1 SGHVS, CDR2 FNYEAQ. Deletions cut 11 bases from V and 2 bases from J, with 20 bases between. The CDR3 has 15 amino acids. CDR3 protein: CASTRLRGATDTQYF. The CDR3 nucleotides are TGTGCCTCGACTCGACTTCGGGGGGCCACAGATACGCAGTATTTT. The full variable domain, rest sourced from reference TRBV7-6 and TRBJ2-3, is GAGVSQSPRYKVTKRGQDVALRCDPISGHVSLYWYRQALGQGPEFLTYFNYEAQQDKSGLPNDRFSAERPEGSISTLTIQRTEQRDSAMYRCASTRLRGATDTQYFGPGTRLTVL.

This sequence joins TRBV6-2 or TRBV6-3 and TRBJ2-3; 7 bases match TRBD2. The CDR3 loop spans 15 amino acids. Germline V gene data show CDR1 as MNHEY and CDR2 as SVGEGT. The junction had 1 base not matched to a gene; V was cut back by 0 bases and J by 1 base. The CDR3 protein is CASSYSLAGTDTQYF. The CDR3 DNA reads as TGTGCCAGCAGTTACTCCCTAGCGGGCACAGATACGCAGTATTTT.

The chain uses TRBV4-2 and TRBJ1-5, with TRBD1 matching 7 bases. CDR3 size: 16 residues. Trimming cost V 3 bases and J 4 bases; bases outside gene matches: 9. The germline V gene encodes CDR1 LGHNA and CDR2 YNFKEQ. DNA of the CDR3: TGTGCCAGCAGCCAGTCGGGACAGAGCCTAAATCAGCCCCAGCATTTT. This encodes CASSQSGQSLNQPQHF.

The CDR3 nucleotides are TGTGCCAGCAGCAGCGGCAAGGAAGCTTTCTTT. Translated: CASSSGKEAFF. The V and J genes are TRBV2 and TRBJ1-1, with D unclear. The CDR3 runs 11 residues. Trimming took off 6 bases at V and 8 bases at J, with 10 bases between the two ends. Germline V gene sequence: CDR1 SNHLY, CDR2 FYNNEI.

This clone was recorded once. The V call is TRBV5-1, the J call TRBJ2-2; D is perhaps TRBD2 (6 bases). Trimming cost V 4 bases and J 2 bases, with 15 bases left between them. Germline assignment: CDR1 SGHRS and CDR2 YFSETQ. This CDR3 spans 16 amino acids. The CDR3 DNA reads TGCGCCAGCAGCCCGGGACTCTCCACAAACACCGGGGAGCTGTTTTTT. Protein: CASSPGLSTNTGELFF.

The rearrangement uses TRBV9 and TRBJ2-7; 12 positions agree with TRBD2. There are 17 residues in the CDR3. After removal of 0 bases from V and 5 bases from J, the junction contained 9 bases not matched to a gene. CDR1 and CDR2 from the germline V gene are SGDLS and YYNGEE. The CDR3: CASSVEASGRATHEQYF. The CDR3 region has the DNA TGTGCCAGCAGCGTAGAGGCTAGCGGGAGGGCGACCCACGAGCAGTACTTC.

The gene calls are TRBV11-2 and TRBJ2-7; D is uncertain. The germline gives CDR1 SGHAT, CDR2 FQNNGV. Trimming took 0 bases from V and 5 from J, leaving 8 bases between them. The CDR3 length is 13 residues. The CDR3, as DNA: TGTGCCAGCAGCTTAGAGGTGGGCGACGAGCAGTACTTC. Translated, it gives CASSLEVGDEQYF.

In this sample, this clone turned up a few times. This rearrangement joins TRBV4-2 to TRBJ1-1; D remains unclear. The CDR3 runs 15 residues. With 0 bases removed from V and 5 bases from J, the gap between germline ends came to 13 bases. Germline CDR1 LGHNA, CDR2 YNFKEQ. CDR3 sequence: CASSQDQAVRTEAFF. CDR3 DNA: TGTGCCAGCAGCCAAGATCAGGCAGTTCGGACTGAAGCTTTCTTT.

The rearrangement joins TRBV28 to TRBJ2-3; 12 bases match TRBD2. The CDR3 contains 17 residues. From germline, CDR1 is MDHEN and CDR2 SYDVKM. Trimming cost V 4 bases and J 4 bases; bases outside gene matches: 9. The CDR3, as DNA: TGTGCCAGCAGTTCGATCGGACTAGCGGGAATGTCAGATACGCAGTATTTT. Protein: CASSSIGLAGMSDTQYF.

The J gene is TRBJ2-1, the V gene TRBV5-1; D remains ambiguous. Germline assignment: CDR1 SGHRS and CDR2 YFSETQ. V lost 0 bases to trimming and J lost 13 bases, with 11 bases between them. The CDR3 length is 12 residues. CDR3 nucleotides: TGCGCCAGCAGCTTGGGAGCGACTCTACAGTTCTTC. This sequence encodes CASSLGATLQFF.

In its sample, this clone was seen a few times. V is TRBV19 and J is TRBJ2-1; TRBD1 might be the D (6 bases). The ends were cut back, 6 bases at V and 7 bases at J, with 10 bases in the middle. The CDR3 covers 12 residues. In germline, CDR1 is LNHDA, CDR2 SQIVND (reference sequence). CDR3 amino acids: CASSPTGNEQFF. CDR3 coding DNA: TGTGCCAGTAGCCCTACAGGGAATGAGCAGTTCTTC.

This clone was detected once. V is TRBV3-1 (or the pseudogene TRBV3-2) and J is TRBJ1-6; 8 bases are shared with TRBD1. Germline CDR1 is LGHDT and CDR2 is YNNKEL (reference sequence). Unmatched junction bases numbered 7, after V lost 2 bases and J lost 7 bases. This CDR3 spans 16 amino acids. The CDR3 protein is CASSQRGTGGNSPLHF. The CDR3, as DNA: TGTGCCAGCAGCCAACGGGGCACAGGGGGGAATTCACCCCTCCACTTT.